This T cell receptor (beta chain) is drawn from a study of T-cell reconstitution after alpha-beta-depleted transplantation in children. Whole-study results and caveats: T cells produced anew were the main source of T-cell counts and diversity one year after transplant. Expanded graft clones, several hundred of them, were reportedly the source of alpha-beta T cells about two months after transplant. It was surviving recipient T cells and thymic progenitors that gave some patients high TCRbeta diversity at day 60.

Unique molecular identifiers were used in preparing the TCRbeta library. Using its own MiXCR run on the PCR reads, TCRdb lists one record per CDR3 protein. This repertoire shows some 460,000 distinct CDR3 sequences, 15% to 20% found once; its top ten account for about 32%. To note about this clonotype: Its antigen is unidentified.

The germline V gene encodes CDR1 KGHDR and CDR2 SFDVKD. J gave up 8 bases and V 3 bases, and 9 bases lay outside the gene matches. The CDR3 runs 16 residues. This material consisted of PBMCs, mostly from graft donor cells, taken 360 days after TCRalphabeta/CD19-depleted stem cell transplant. The chain combines TRBV24-1 with TRBJ2-1; 10 positions match TRBD2. The sequence derives from a boy younger than two who had a stem cell transplant for Wiskott-Aldrich syndrome, so the T cells may come from the graft donor. The CDR3, as DNA: TGTGCCACCAGTGATGCCCTAGCGGGAGCCCGAGATGAGCAGTTCTTC. Translation: CATSDALAGARDEQFF.